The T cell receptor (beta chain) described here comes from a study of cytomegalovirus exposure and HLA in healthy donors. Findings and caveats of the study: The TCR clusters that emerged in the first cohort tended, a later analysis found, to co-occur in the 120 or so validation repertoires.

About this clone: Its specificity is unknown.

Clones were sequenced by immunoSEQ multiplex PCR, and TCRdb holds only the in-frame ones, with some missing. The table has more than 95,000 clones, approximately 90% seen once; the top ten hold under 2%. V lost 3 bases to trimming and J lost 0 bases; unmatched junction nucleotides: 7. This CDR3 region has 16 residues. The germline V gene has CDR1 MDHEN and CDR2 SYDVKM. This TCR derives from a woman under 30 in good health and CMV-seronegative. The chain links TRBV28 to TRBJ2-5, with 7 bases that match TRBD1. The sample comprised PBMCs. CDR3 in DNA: TGTGCCAGCAGTTTCGGAAACGGACAGGACCAAGAGACCCAGTACTTC. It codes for CASSFGNGQDQETQYF. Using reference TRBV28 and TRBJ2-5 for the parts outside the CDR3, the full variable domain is DVKVTQSSRYLVKRTGEKVFLECVQDMDHENMFWYRQDPGLGLRLIYFSYDVKMKEKGDIPEGYSVSREKKERFSLILESASTNQTSMYLCASSFGNGQDQETQYFGPGTRLLVL.